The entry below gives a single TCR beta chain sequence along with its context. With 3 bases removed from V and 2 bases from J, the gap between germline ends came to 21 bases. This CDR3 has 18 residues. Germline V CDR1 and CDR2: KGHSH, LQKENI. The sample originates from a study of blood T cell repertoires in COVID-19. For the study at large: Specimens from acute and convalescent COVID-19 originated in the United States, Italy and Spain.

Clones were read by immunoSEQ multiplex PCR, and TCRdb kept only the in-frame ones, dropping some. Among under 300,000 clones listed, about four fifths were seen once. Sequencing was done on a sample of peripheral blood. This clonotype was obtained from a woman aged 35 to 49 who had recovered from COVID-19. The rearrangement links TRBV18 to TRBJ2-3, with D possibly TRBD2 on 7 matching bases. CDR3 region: CASSPPPAGAYYTDTQYF. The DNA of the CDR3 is TGTGCCAGCTCACCCCCCCCCGCGGGGGCCTACTACACAGATACGCAGTATTTT.